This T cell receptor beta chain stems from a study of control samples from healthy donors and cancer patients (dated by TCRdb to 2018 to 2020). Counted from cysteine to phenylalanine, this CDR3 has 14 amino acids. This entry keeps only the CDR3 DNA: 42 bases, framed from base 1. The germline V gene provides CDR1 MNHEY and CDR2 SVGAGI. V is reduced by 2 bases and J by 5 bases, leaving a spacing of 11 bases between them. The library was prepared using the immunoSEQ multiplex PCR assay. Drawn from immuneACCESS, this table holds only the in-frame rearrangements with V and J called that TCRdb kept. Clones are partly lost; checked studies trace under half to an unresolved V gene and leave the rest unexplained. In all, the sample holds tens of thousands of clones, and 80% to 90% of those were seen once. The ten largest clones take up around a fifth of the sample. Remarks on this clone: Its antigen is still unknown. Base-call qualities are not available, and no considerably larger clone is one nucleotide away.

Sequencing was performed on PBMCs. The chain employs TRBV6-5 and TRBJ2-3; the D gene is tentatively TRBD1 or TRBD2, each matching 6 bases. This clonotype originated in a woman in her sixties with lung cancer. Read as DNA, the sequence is TGTGCCAGCAGTTACAGGGGGGCAAGAGATACGCAGTATTTT. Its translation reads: CASSYRGARDTQYF.